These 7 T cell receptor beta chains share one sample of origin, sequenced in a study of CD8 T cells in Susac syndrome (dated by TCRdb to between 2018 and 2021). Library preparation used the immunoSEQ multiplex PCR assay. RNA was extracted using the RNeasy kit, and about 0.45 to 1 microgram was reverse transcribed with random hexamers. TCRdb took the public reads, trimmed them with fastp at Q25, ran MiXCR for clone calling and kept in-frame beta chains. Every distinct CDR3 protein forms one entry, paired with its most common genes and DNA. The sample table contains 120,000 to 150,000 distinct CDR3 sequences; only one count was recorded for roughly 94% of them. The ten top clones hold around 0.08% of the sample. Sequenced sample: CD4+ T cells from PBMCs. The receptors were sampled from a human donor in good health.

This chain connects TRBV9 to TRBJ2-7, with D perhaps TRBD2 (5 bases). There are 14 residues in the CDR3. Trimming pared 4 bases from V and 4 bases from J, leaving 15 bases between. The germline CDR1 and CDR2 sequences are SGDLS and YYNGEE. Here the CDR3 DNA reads TGTGCCAGCAGCCCGGGGTTGGTGGGTTACGAGCAGTACTTC. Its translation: CASSPGLVGYEQYF.

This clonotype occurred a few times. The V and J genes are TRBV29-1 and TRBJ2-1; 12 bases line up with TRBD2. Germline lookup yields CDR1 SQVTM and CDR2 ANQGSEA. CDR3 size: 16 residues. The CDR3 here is CSFRTSGTSSYNEQFF. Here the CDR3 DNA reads TGCAGTTTTCGGACTAGCGGGACAAGCTCCTACAATGAGCAGTTCTTC.

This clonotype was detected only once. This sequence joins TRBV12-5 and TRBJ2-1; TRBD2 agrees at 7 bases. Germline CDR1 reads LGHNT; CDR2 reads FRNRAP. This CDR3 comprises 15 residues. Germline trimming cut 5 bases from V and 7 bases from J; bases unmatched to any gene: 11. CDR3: CASGPYTTSWNEQFF. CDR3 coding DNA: TGTGCTAGTGGTCCCTATACGACTAGCTGGAATGAGCAGTTCTTC.

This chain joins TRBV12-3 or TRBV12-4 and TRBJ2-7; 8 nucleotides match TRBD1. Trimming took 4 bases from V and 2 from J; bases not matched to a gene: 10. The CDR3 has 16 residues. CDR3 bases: TGTGCCAGCAGTTCATACCGGACAGGGCATCCCTACGAGCAGTACTTC. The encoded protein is CASSSYRTGHPYEQYF.

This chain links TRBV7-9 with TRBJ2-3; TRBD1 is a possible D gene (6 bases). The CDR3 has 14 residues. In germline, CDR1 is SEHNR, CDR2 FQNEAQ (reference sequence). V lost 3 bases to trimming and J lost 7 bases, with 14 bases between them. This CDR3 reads CASSFKGEQHTQYF. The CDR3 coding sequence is TGTGCCAGCAGCTTTAAGGGGGAGCAGCATACGCAGTATTTT. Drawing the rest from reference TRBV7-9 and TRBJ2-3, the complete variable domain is DTGVSQNPRHKITKRGQNVTFRCDPISEHNRLYWYRQTLGQGPEFLTYFQNEAQLEKSRLLSDRFSAERPKGSFSTLEIQRTEQGDSAMYLCASSFKGEQHTQYFGPGTRLTVL.

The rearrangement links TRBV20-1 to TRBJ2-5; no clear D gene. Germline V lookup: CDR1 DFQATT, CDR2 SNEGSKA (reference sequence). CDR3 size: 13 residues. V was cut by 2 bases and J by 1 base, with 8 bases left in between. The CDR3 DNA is TGCAGTGCTAGAAATCCGATCCAAGAGACCCAGTACTTC. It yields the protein CSARNPIQETQYF.

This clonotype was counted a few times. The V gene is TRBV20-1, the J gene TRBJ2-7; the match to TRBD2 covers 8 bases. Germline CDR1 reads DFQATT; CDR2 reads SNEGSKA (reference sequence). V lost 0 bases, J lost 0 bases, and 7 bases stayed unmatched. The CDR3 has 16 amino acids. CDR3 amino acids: CSARDPGGTSSYEQYF. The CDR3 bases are TGCAGTGCTAGAGATCCTGGCGGGACTAGCTCCTACGAGCAGTACTTC.